Detailed here is one TCR beta chain. Its antigen is undetermined. Stable Graves' hyperthyroidism meant no ophthalmopathy progression within 18 months. A patient was excluded if there was uncontrolled infection, other autoimmune disease, pregnancy or lactation. PBMCs were obtained from approximately 10 ml fresh peripheral blood. RNA transcripts gave rise to amplified TCR beta CDR3 regions. The HTBI primer set drove a first-round RT-PCR of the TCR CDR3. TCRdb used MiXCR to reprocess the multiplex PCR reads, holding one entry per CDR3 protein. This sample yields about 840,000 distinct CDR3 sequences, of which roughly 37% are seen a single time; 7.5% to 9.5% belongs to the top ten. This entry is derived from a study of T cells in Graves' hyperthyroidism and ophthalmopathy. Study-level results: Blood also contained most expanded thyroid clonotypes above 0.001.

The germline V gene has CDR1 SEHNR and CDR2 FQNEAQ (reference sequence). The CDR3 covers 15 residues. The germline V and J ends were trimmed by 4 bases and 0 bases, with 13 bases remaining between them. This rearrangement joins TRBV7-9 to TRBJ2-7, with unresolved D. This sequence was found in a man between 18 and 35 years old with Graves' hyperthyroidism. Sequences were obtained from blood. Here the CDR3 DNA reads TGTGCCAGCAGCTCCGAGCCGACCAGCTCCTACGAGCAGTACTTC. Translating it yields CASSSEPTSSYEQYF.